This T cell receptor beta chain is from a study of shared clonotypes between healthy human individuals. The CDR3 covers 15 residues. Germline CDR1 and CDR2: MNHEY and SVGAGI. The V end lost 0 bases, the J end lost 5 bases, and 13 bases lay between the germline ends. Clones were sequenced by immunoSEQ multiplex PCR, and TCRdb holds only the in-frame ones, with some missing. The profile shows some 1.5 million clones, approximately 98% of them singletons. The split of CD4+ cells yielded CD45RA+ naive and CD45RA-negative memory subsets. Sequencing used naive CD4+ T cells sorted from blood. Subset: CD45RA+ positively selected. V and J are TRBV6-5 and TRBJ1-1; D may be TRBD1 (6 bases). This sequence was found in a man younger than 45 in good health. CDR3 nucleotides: TGTGCCAGCAGTTACTCGATGGTAGGGGGAACTGAAGCTTTCTTT. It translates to CASSYSMVGGTEAFF.